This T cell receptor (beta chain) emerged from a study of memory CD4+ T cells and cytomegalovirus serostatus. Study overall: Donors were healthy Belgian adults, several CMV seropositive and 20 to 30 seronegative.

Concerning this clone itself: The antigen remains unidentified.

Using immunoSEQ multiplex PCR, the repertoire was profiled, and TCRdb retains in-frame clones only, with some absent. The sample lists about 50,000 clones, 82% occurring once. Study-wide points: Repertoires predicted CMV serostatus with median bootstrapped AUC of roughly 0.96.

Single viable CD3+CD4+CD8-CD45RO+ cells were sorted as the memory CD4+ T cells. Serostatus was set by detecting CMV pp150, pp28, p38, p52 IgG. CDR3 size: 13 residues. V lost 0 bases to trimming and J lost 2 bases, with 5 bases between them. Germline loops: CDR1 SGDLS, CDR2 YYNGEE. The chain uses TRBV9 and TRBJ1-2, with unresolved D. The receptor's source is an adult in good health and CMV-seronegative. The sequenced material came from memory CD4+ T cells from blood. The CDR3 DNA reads TGTGCCAGCAGCGTAGAGCTAAACTATGGCTACACCTTC. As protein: CASSVELNYGYTF.